Listed below are T cell receptor beta chains from one sample, sequenced in a study of PD-L1 blockade in urothelial cancer. Produced via immunoSEQ multiplex PCR; TCRdb's table is partial and in-frame only. The table records 45,000 to 50,000 clones, more than 70% of them present only once. The material was PBMCs, obtained around atezolizumab (anti-PD-L1) treatment. The receptors were gathered from a man at least 80 years old with urothelial cancer. CDR3s include the opening cysteine and the closing phenylalanine or tryptophan. A D gene is named only where the DNA matches it firmly. For some rows the clone size is stated as once, few or many, or as a class when expanded; others skip it.

V gene: TRBV7-9
D gene: TRBD1
clone size: few
J gene: TRBJ2-3
CDR3 DNA: TGTGCCAGCAGCCCAGGGACAGGGCCCACAGATACGCAGTATTTT
CDR3 protein: CASSPGTGPTDTQYF

V gene: TRBV10-3
D gene: TRBD1
clone size: once
J gene: TRBJ1-5
CDR3 DNA: TGTGCCATCAGCGAATCACCGACGACAGGGGCCGGTCAGCCCCAGCATTTT
CDR3 protein: CAISESPTTGAGQPQHF

V gene: TRBV25-1
D gene: TRBD1
clone size: NA
J gene: TRBJ1-1
CDR3 DNA: TGTGCCAGCAGGGAGACAGGGGGGTACACTGAAGCTTTCTTT
CDR3 protein: CASRETGGYTEAFF

V gene: TRBV5-5
D gene: TRBD1
clone size: NA
J gene: TRBJ2-1
CDR3 DNA: TGTGCCAGCAGCTTAACCGGGACAGGGGGCAAGGGCAATGAGCAGTTCTTC
CDR3 protein: CASSLTGTGGKGNEQFF

V gene: TRBV4-1
D gene: NA
clone size: NA
J gene: TRBJ2-3
CDR3 DNA: TGCGCCAGCAGCCTCCAGCGCGGCACAGATACGCAGTATTTT
CDR3 protein: CASSLQRGTDTQYF

V gene: TRBV28
D gene: NA
clone size: NA
J gene: TRBJ1-2
CDR3 DNA: TGTGCCATCACCGGGGGATACGGCTACACCTTC
CDR3 protein: CAITGGYGYTF

V gene: TRBV30
D gene: NA
clone size: NA
J gene: TRBJ1-5
CDR3 DNA: TGTGCCTGGAGTCTTGGGGGGATCAATAGCAATCAGCCCCAGCATTTT
CDR3 protein: CAWSLGGINSNQPQHF

V gene: TRBV7-2
D gene: NA
clone size: NA
J gene: TRBJ2-5
CDR3 DNA: TGTGCCAGCAGCTTAGGGCCCCAGGGTTCCCAAGAGACCCAGTACTTC
CDR3 protein: CASSLGPQGSQETQYF

V gene: TRBV18
D gene: TRBD2
clone size: NA
J gene: TRBJ2-1
CDR3 DNA: TGTGCCAGCTCACCACGGACTAGCGGTTACAATGAGCAGTTCTTC
CDR3 protein: CASSPRTSGYNEQFF

V gene: TRBV19
D gene: TRBD1
clone size: few
J gene: TRBJ2-3
CDR3 DNA: TGTGCCAGTAGAGACAGGGGATCCTCCACAGATACGCAGTATTTT
CDR3 protein: CASRDRGSSTDTQYF

V gene: TRBV6-5
D gene: TRBD1
clone size: NA
J gene: TRBJ2-7
CDR3 DNA: TGTGCCAGCAGTAACCGACAGGGGCGGGACGAGCAGTACTTC
CDR3 protein: CASSNRQGRDEQYF

V gene: TRBV2
D gene: TRBD2
clone size: NA
J gene: TRBJ2-7
CDR3 DNA: TGTGCCAGCAGTGAACTAGCGGTTACCTACGAGCAGTACTTC
CDR3 protein: CASSELAVTYEQYF

V gene: TRBV7-9
D gene: NA
clone size: once
J gene: TRBJ2-7
CDR3 DNA: TGTGCCAGCAGCTTTACAGGGTACGAGCAGTACTTC
CDR3 protein: CASSFTGYEQYF

V gene: TRBV18
D gene: NA
clone size: NA
J gene: TRBJ2-7
CDR3 DNA: TGTGCCAGCTCACCAACACTAGTCCCCTACGAGCAGTACTTC
CDR3 protein: CASSPTLVPYEQYF

V gene: TRBV5-1
D gene: TRBD2
clone size: NA
J gene: TRBJ2-5
CDR3 DNA: TGCGCCAGCAGCTTGGCGGGCGGGAGGAGCGGAGAGACCCAGTACTTC
CDR3 protein: CASSLAGGRSGETQYF

V gene: TRBV19
D gene: NA
clone size: NA
J gene: TRBJ2-1
CDR3 DNA: TGTGCCAGTAGTACACGGTCCACTGAGCAGTTCTTC
CDR3 protein: CASSTRSTEQFF

V gene: TRBV6-1
D gene: NA
clone size: few
J gene: TRBJ1-3
CDR3 DNA: TGTGCCAGCAGTGGGGGGACTCTTCGAACAGGAAACACCATATATTTT
CDR3 protein: CASSGGTLRTGNTIYF

V gene: TRBV19
D gene: TRBD1
clone size: few
J gene: TRBJ1-5
CDR3 DNA: TGTGCCACCCTAAGACAGGGGATGGGAAGCAATCAGCCCCAGCATTTT
CDR3 protein: CATLRQGMGSNQPQHF

V gene: TRBV7-9
D gene: TRBD1
clone size: NA
J gene: TRBJ2-1
CDR3 DNA: TGTGCCAGCAGCTTTGGACAGGGGGCGCCTGGCTCCTACAATGAGCAGTTCTTC
CDR3 protein: CASSFGQGAPGSYNEQFF

V gene: TRBV7-2
D gene: TRBD2
clone size: NA
J gene: TRBJ2-3
CDR3 DNA: TGTGCCAGCAGCTTACTAGCGGGAGGGATCACAGATACGCAGTATTTT
CDR3 protein: CASSLLAGGITDTQYF

V gene: TRBV11-2
D gene: TRBD2
clone size: NA
J gene: TRBJ2-5
CDR3 DNA: TGTGCCAGCAGCTTAGATGGGACTAGCGGGAGAGAGACCCAGTACTTC
CDR3 protein: CASSLDGTSGRETQYF

V gene: TRBV5-1
D gene: TRBD1
clone size: NA
J gene: TRBJ2-2
CDR3 DNA: TGCGCCAGCAGCTTATTGGGACAGGGGACCGGGGAGCTGTTTTTT
CDR3 protein: CASSLLGQGTGELFF

V gene: TRBV13
D gene: NA
clone size: few
J gene: TRBJ1-1
CDR3 DNA: TGTGCCAGCAGCTTTCTGTCTCCCGGAGGTGAAGCTTTCTTT
CDR3 protein: CASSFLSPGGEAFF

V gene: TRBV5-1
D gene: TRBD2
clone size: NA
J gene: TRBJ2-5
CDR3 DNA: TGCGCCAGCAGCGTGGGAGCTAGCGGGCAACAAGAGACCCAGTACTTC
CDR3 protein: CASSVGASGQQETQYF

V gene: TRBV19
D gene: NA
clone size: NA
J gene: TRBJ2-7
CDR3 DNA: TGTGCCAGTAGCCTCCAGGGGTACGAGCAGTACTTC
CDR3 protein: CASSLQGYEQYF

V gene: TRBV11-2
D gene: NA
clone size: NA
J gene: TRBJ1-2
CDR3 DNA: TGTGCCAGCAGCTCCATCCGGGACACCTATGGCTACACCTTC
CDR3 protein: CASSSIRDTYGYTF

V gene: TRBV29-1
D gene: TRBD1
clone size: NA
J gene: TRBJ2-3
CDR3 DNA: TGCAGCGATGGACAGGCATGGGCAGATACGCAGTATTTT
CDR3 protein: CSDGQAWADTQYF

V gene: TRBV7-6
D gene: TRBD1
clone size: NA
J gene: TRBJ1-1
CDR3 DNA: TGTGCCAGCAGCTTAGGACAGGGTTCAACTGAAGCTTTCTTT
CDR3 protein: CASSLGQGSTEAFF

V gene: TRBV6-1
D gene: TRBD1
clone size: NA
J gene: TRBJ2-3
CDR3 DNA: TGTGCCAGCAGTTCTTGGACAGGGGTCACAGATACGCAGTATTTT
CDR3 protein: CASSSWTGVTDTQYF

V gene: TRBV7-8
D gene: NA
clone size: NA
J gene: TRBJ1-1
CDR3 DNA: TGTGCCAGCAGCTTACAGTCAGACACTGAAGCTTTCTTT
CDR3 protein: CASSLQSDTEAFF

V gene: TRBV10-1
D gene: NA
clone size: NA
J gene: TRBJ1-2
CDR3 DNA: TGCGCCAGCAGTGCTGGGGGGACCTATGGCTACACCTTC
CDR3 protein: CASSAGGTYGYTF